This record looks at one T cell receptor (beta chain) sequence and its context. Its antigen remains undetermined. Per-nucleotide qualities are absent, and no much larger clonotype sits a single base away. What this sample's time point label stands for: 4 weeks on oral tofacitinib. The treatment or condition label corresponds to: oral pan-JAK inhibitor, 5-10 mg twice daily. Lesional scalp punch biopsies and peripheral blood were collected from alopecia areata patients. PBMCs were separated by density centrifugation and stained for CD3, CD4 and CD8, after which CD4+ and CD8+ T cells were sorted on a FACSAria. The library was built by means of the immunoSEQ multiplex PCR assay. RNA was extracted from all samples and reverse transcribed into cDNA, which served as template for TCR sequencing. First-strand cDNA was synthesized with SuperScript III using a 2:1 mix of oligo-dT and random hexamers. A synthetic immune receptor repertoire was used to assess amplification bias, and residual bias was removed computationally. Under the source paper's analysis protocol: Raw reads were preprocessed to remove errors, and CDR3 was defined by IMGT conventions from the conserved cysteine to phenylalanine. To get clonality, Shannon entropy was normalized by log2 of the number of productive unique TCRs and the result was subtracted from 1. Scalp TCRbeta sequences were cross-referenced with sorted blood CD4 and CD8 repertoires so that the CD4 or CD8 identity of scalp clones could be inferred. This is the immuneACCESS table as TCRdb keeps it, with only in-frame sequences that have V and J called. A part of the clones is gone; compared with another copy, unresolved V genes explain less than half, and the rest is unexplained. V, J and clone size derive from that table, while D and trimming were established from the DNA sequence. The sample contains 150,000 to 200,000 clones, approximately 56% of them found a single time. The ten largest make up around 3.2% of the sample.

The entry originates in a study of CD8+ T cells in alopecia areata (dated by TCRdb to 2016 to 2018). For context, the study as a whole: The treated patients, all with moderate-to-severe alopecia areata, were enrolled in an open-label pilot trial of oral tofacitinib given at 5 to 10 mg twice daily. Tofacitinib was given for 6 to 18 months, followed by 6 months of follow-up off drug to assess delayed response and recurrence. For the treated patients, the SALT score, which quantifies what percentage of scalp surface area is affected, served as the measure of disease severity. The study used high-throughput TCRbeta sequencing to examine T cell clonal expansion in alopecia areata, in both the C3H/HeJ mouse model and human patients. On the human side, TCRbeta sequencing was run on scalp tissue and on sorted CD4+ and CD8+ peripheral blood T cells from healthy controls and from alopecia areata patients with either patchy or totalis/universalis disease. Tofacitinib-treated patients had biopsies at baseline and at 4 and 24 weeks of treatment, with a later scalp biopsy in several patients. Clonality in the scalp was compared among normal scalp (n=4), patchy alopecia areata scalp (n=8), and alopecia totalis/universalis scalp (n=8). RNA was obtained with the PAXgene miRNA kit for fixed scalp, the miRNeasy kit for PBMCs, and the RNeasy kit for mouse skin. immunoSEQ multiplex PCR using 35 Vbeta forward primers and 13 Jbeta reverse primers was used to amplify TCRbeta CDR3 regions.

The investigation overall reported the following: Because the treated cohort was small and had just a single nonresponder, larger studies are needed to establish links between baseline CD8+ expansion and response. TCR sequences shared between patients were less clear than in mice, possibly partly because of HLA diversity in the patient population. Many expanded lesional clones persisted in scalp and blood during tofacitinib treatment, which may partly explain relapse after stopping treatment. Compared with normal scalp, lesional scalp, particularly in alopecia totalis/universalis, had higher clonality and more expanded CD8+ clones, which suggests antigenic drive. Unlike mouse skin, where gammadelta T cells dominate, normal human skin contains resident alphabeta T cells that get sequenced too, which complicates analysis of the scalp TCR repertoire. Tofacitinib significantly decreased scalp clonality and the number of expanded CD8+ clones among the top 100 scalp clones.

CDR1 GTSNPN and CDR2 SVGIG were looked up in the germline V gene (reference sequence). The CDR3 holds 16 amino acids from the cysteine to the phenylalanine. Here the CDR3 DNA is all that survives: 48 bases in frame from base 1. V and J lose 0 bases and 4 bases, and a span of 15 bases separates them. The source material was CD4+ T cells sorted from blood, sampled at week 4, from a patient treated with tofacitinib. The chain employs TRBV30 and TRBJ2-2; the D gene cannot be resolved beyond TRBD1 or TRBD2, each matching 6 bases. The clonotype comes from a human donor with alopecia areata. The nucleotide sequence reads as follows: TGTGCCTGGAGTGTACGGGGGACATCCACCACCGGGGAGCTGTTTTTT. It codes for CAWSVRGTSTTGELFF.